Following are 18 T cell receptor beta chains from one sample sequenced in a study of shared clonotypes between healthy human individuals. Data came from immunoSEQ multiplex PCR; TCRdb stores just in-frame clones and leaves some out. The table includes 2,500,000 or so clones, around 90% detected once. Sample: naive CD4+ T cells from PBMCs. Noted subset: CD45RA+ positively selected. The receptors stem from a man between 18 and 29 years old in good health. Some clones in this sample may be carry-over from other donors' samples.

V gene TRBV28 combines with J gene TRBJ1-2; unclear D gene. Germline V gives CDR1 MDHEN, CDR2 SYDVKM. The CDR3 loop spans 15 amino acids. Trimming left V 3 bases short and J 3 bases short, with 14 bases between. The CDR3 DNA is TGTGCCAGCAGTTTTTCCTCTTTTTTGGACTATGGCTACACCTTC. Protein product: CASSFSSFLDYGYTF.

The chain recombines TRBV7-6 with TRBJ2-3; 11 bases align to TRBD2. V was pared by 4 bases and J by 1 base, with 4 bases of the junction left unmatched. The germline CDR1 and CDR2 sequences are SGHVS and FNYEAQ. CDR3 length: 16 amino acids. CDR3 residues: CASSSGLAGRTDTQYF. For the CDR3, the DNA is TGTGCCAGCAGCTCCGGACTAGCGGGCCGCACAGATACGCAGTATTTT.

This chain connects TRBV10-1 to TRBJ2-3, with a possible D match to TRBD1 (6 bases). Germline assignment: CDR1 WNHNN and CDR2 SYGVQD (reference sequence). The CDR3 has 13 amino acids. Trimming took 6 bases from V and 3 from J, leaving 10 bases between them. CDR3 DNA sequence: TGCGCCAGCAGCAAACAGGGAACAGATACGCAGTATTTT. Its translation: CASSKQGTDTQYF.

Concerning this clone: Within the sample, other DNA sequences also encode this same CDR3. The V gene is TRBV2, the J gene TRBJ1-2; D not resolved. Germline CDR1 SNHLY, CDR2 FYNNEI. The ends were cut back, 7 bases at V and 0 bases at J, with 3 bases in the middle. This CDR3 has 11 residues. The CDR3 is CASTTNYGYTF. For the CDR3, the DNA is TGTGCCAGCACTACTAACTATGGCTACACCTTC.

This rearrangement joins TRBV5-8 to TRBJ2-1; 7 bases agree with TRBD2. The CDR3 has 15 amino acids. Germline trimming cut 4 bases from V and 0 bases from J; bases unmatched to any gene: 4. Germline CDR1 SGHTS, CDR2 YDEGEE. In DNA form, the CDR3 reads TGTGCCAGCAGCCCCGGACTAGTCTCCTACAATGAGCAGTTCTTC. Translating gives CASSPGLVSYNEQFF. Supplemented by reference TRBV5-8 and TRBJ2-1, the full variable domain reads EAGVTQSPTHLIKTRGQQATLRCSPISGHTSVYWYQQALGLGLQFLLWYDEGEERNRGNFPPRFSGRQFPNYSSELNVNALELEDSALYLCASSPGLVSYNEQFFGPGTRLTVL.

In the case of this clone: This sample also contains other DNA sequences that code for the same CDR3. This chain uses TRBV18 with TRBJ2-3, with D unclear. V dropped 5 bases and J dropped 2 bases, with 2 bases sitting between them. CDR1 KGHSH and CDR2 LQKENI come from the germline V gene. The CDR3 has 11 residues. The CDR3 DNA is TGTGCCAGCTCAGACACAGATACGCAGTATTTT. It is translated as CASSDTDTQYF.

The chain links TRBV27 to TRBJ1-5; D is perhaps TRBD1 (6 bases). Germline V gene data show CDR1 as MNHEY and CDR2 as SMNVEV (reference sequence). Trimming took 8 bases from V and 3 from J, leaving 14 bases between them. The CDR3 consists of 14 residues. CDR3 nucleotides: TGTGCCAGCGCGAACAGGGTCTACAATCAGCCCCAGCATTTT. It codes for CASANRVYNQPQHF.

V and J are TRBV6-6 and TRBJ2-1; no firm D call. V was pared by 6 bases and J by 9 bases, with 12 bases between. The CDR3 is 12 amino acids. Germline CDR1 and CDR2: MNHNY and SVGAGI (reference sequence). CDR3 bases: TGTGCCAGCAGCCCACTGGGCGGTGAGCAGTTCTTC. Its translation is CASSPLGGEQFF.

This chain connects TRBV7-3 to TRBJ2-3, with D unclear. The CDR3 sequence is 14 residues long. Germline loops: CDR1 SGHTA, CDR2 FQGTGA. V was trimmed by 1 base and J by 1 base, leaving 6 bases between them. The CDR3 bases are TGTGCCAGCAGCTTAAGACCCCGCACAGATACGCAGTATTTT. Its protein product is CASSLRPRTDTQYF.

This rearrangement joins TRBV11-2 to TRBJ2-3; D possibly uses TRBD1 or TRBD2 (6 bases each). Germline lookup yields CDR1 SGHAT and CDR2 FQNNGV. Trimming took 5 bases from V and 10 from J, leaving 13 bases between them. The CDR3 consists of 12 residues. CDR3 protein: CASSDEGGPQYF. The CDR3 coding sequence is TGTGCCAGCAGCGACGAGGGGGGCCCGCAGTATTTT.

The CDR3 nucleotides are TGTGCCAGCTCACCGAACCGGGACGGCTTAGAAGAGCAGTACTTC. Its protein is CASSPNRDGLEEQYF. The V and J genes are TRBV18 and TRBJ2-7; tentatively, D is TRBD1 or TRBD2 (5 bases each). Germline V gene lookup returns CDR1 KGHSH and CDR2 LQKENI. Trimming took off 3 bases at V and 7 bases at J, with 19 bases between the two ends. The CDR3 extends over 15 amino acids.

The chain couples TRBV5-4 to TRBJ2-2, with D perhaps matching TRBD2 (6 bases). The CDR3 totals 12 residues. The germline V gene encodes CDR1 SGHNT and CDR2 YYREEE (reference sequence). V lost 0 bases to trimming and J lost 13 bases, with 10 bases between them. CDR3 in amino acids: CASSLDGRGLFF. The CDR3 coding sequence is TGTGCCAGCAGCTTGGACGGGAGAGGGCTGTTTTTT.

This sequence joins TRBV4-1 and TRBJ1-2; 8 positions agree with TRBD1. After removal of 2 bases from V and 3 bases from J, the junction contained 5 bases not matched to a gene. CDR3 length: 15 residues. The V gene's germline CDR1 is MGHRA and CDR2 YSYEKL. The CDR3 sequence: CASSQPRTGHYGYTF. CDR3 nucleotide sequence: TGCGCCAGCAGCCAACCCCGGACAGGGCACTATGGCTACACCTTC.

The V call is TRBV2, the J call TRBJ2-1; 10 bases match TRBD1. Germline V gene lookup returns CDR1 SNHLY and CDR2 FYNNEI. After removal of 6 bases from V and 9 bases from J, the junction contained 5 bases not matched to a gene. This CDR3 has 13 residues. Written as DNA, the CDR3 is TGTGCCAGCAGGGGGACAGGGGATCGTGAGCAGTTCTTC. Its translation is CASRGTGDREQFF.

V and J are TRBV5-1 and TRBJ2-7; D remains ambiguous. CDR3 length: 13 residues. The germline CDR1 and CDR2 sequences are SGHRS and YFSETQ. The V end was cut by 1 base, the J end by 3 bases, with 8 bases between. CDR3: CASSLSVGYEQYF. CDR3 bases: TGCGCCAGCAGCTTGTCGGTCGGCTACGAGCAGTACTTC.

This chain links TRBV2 with TRBJ1-2, with unresolved D. Germline V gene lookup returns CDR1 SNHLY and CDR2 FYNNEI. Trimming cost V 6 bases and J 4 bases, with 9 bases left between them. This CDR3 spans 12 amino acids. The CDR3, as DNA: TGTGCCAGCAGAGGGAACCCCTATGGCTACACCTTC. Translated: CASRGNPYGYTF.

This chain joins TRBV9 and TRBJ2-2; 8 positions agree with TRBD2. The CDR3 spans 16 residues. V trimming: 3 bases; J trimming: 4 bases; junction bases outside the gene matches: 8. CDR1 and CDR2 from the germline V gene are SGDLS and YYNGEE. CDR3 sequence reads: CASSGTSRSGTGELFF. In nucleotides, the CDR3 is TGTGCCAGCAGCGGGACTAGCAGGAGCGGCACCGGGGAGCTGTTTTTT.

The gene calls are TRBV21-1 and TRBJ1-5. TRBV21-1 is a recognized pseudogene. The CDR3 contains 15 residues. CDR3: CASSQAGFSNQPQHF. In DNA form, the CDR3 reads TGTGCCAGCAGCCAAGCCGGTTTTAGCAATCAGCCCCAGCATTTT.